The 28 T cell receptor beta chains below all came from one sample that was sequenced in a study of radiation and T cells in renal cell carcinoma. Regarding time point: blood 2 weeks post-SBRT. Treatment described: 15 Gy SBRT to primary tumor, nephrectomy 4 weeks later. TCRdb keeps only in-frame clones here, not all; method: immunoSEQ multiplex PCR. The table records more than 150,000 clones, 87% of them present only once. The sequenced sample was blood, obtained from a patient whose treatment included radiotherapy and nephrectomy. These receptors came from a woman in her 50s with renal cell carcinoma.

The J gene is TRBJ1-1, the V gene TRBV29-1; D ambiguous. CDR3 size: 14 residues. V lost 7 bases to trimming and J lost 0 bases, with 15 bases between them. Looked up from germline, CDR1 is SQVTM and CDR2 is ANQGSEA. The DNA of the CDR3 is TGCAGCGACCTGAGACCAGGACTGAACACTGAAGCTTTCTTT. The encoded protein is CSDLRPGLNTEAFF.

DNA for the CDR3: TGCGCCAGCAGCCAAGTTGCGGGGCGCAATCAGCCCCAGCATTTT. It is translated as CASSQVAGRNQPQHF. The chain recombines TRBV4-3 with TRBJ1-5; maybe TRBD1 (5 bases). In germline, CDR1 is LGHNA, CDR2 YSLEER. With 1 base removed from V and 2 bases from J, the gap between germline ends came to 9 bases. The CDR3 consists of 15 residues.

The CDR3 is CAISEGEGNQPQHF. The CDR3 region has the DNA TGTGCCATCAGTGAGGGGGAAGGAAATCAGCCCCAGCATTTT. This chain connects TRBV10-3 to TRBJ1-5, with unresolved D. V was shortened by 2 bases and J by 4 bases, with 9 bases between the two germline ends. Looked up from germline, CDR1 is ENHRY and CDR2 is SYGVKD. The CDR3 runs to 14 residues.

The chain recombines TRBV7-8 with TRBJ2-7; D is possibly TRBD2 (6 bases). Germline CDR1 reads SGHVS; CDR2 reads FQNEAQ. With 6 bases removed from V and 6 bases from J, the gap between germline ends came to 15 bases. The CDR3 loop spans 13 amino acids. CDR3: CASSPGTGVEQYF. In DNA, the CDR3 is TGTGCCAGCAGTCCCGGGACGGGGGTCGAGCAGTACTTC.

V and J are TRBV5-1 and TRBJ1-4; TRBD1 aligns across 9 bases. The CDR3 consists of 14 residues. The J segment lost 5 bases and the V segment lost 5 bases, leaving 4 bases of the junction unmatched. Germline loops: CDR1 SGHRS, CDR2 YFSETQ. CDR3 sequence reads: CASRDTGGNEKLFF. In DNA form, the CDR3 reads TGCGCCAGCAGGGACACAGGGGGCAATGAAAAACTGTTTTTT.

The chain links TRBV5-4 to TRBJ1-1; 9 bases fit TRBD1. The CDR3 runs to 14 residues. Germline V gives CDR1 SGHNT, CDR2 YYREEE (reference sequence). V shed 3 bases, J shed 3 bases, and the junction held 3 bases outside the gene matches. CDR3 sequence: CASSYRTGDTEAFF. The CDR3 DNA reads as TGTGCCAGCAGCTACAGGACAGGGGACACTGAAGCTTTCTTT.

The genes are TRBV6-1 and TRBJ1-6; D not certain. Trimming removed 6 bases from V and 7 bases from J, with 4 bases in between. CDR3 size: 11 residues. From germline, CDR1 is MNHNS and CDR2 SASEGT. DNA of the CDR3: TGTGCCAGCAGGACGAATTCACCCCTCCACTTT. Its protein is CASRTNSPLHF.

This clone has just a few counts. This rearrangement joins TRBV20-1 to TRBJ1-4; D uncertain. CDR3 length equals 11 residues. Germline V CDR1 and CDR2: DFQATT, SNEGSKA (reference sequence). V lost 3 bases and J 12 bases, leaving 11 bases between the germline ends. For the CDR3, the DNA is TGCAGTGCTAGCATCCTCGTGGAACTGTTTTTT. The encoded protein is CSASILVELFF.

This chain joins TRBV7-2 and TRBJ1-2; 11 nucleotides match TRBD1. The germline V gene has CDR1 SGHTA and CDR2 FQGNSA. The trim removed 3 bases at V and 7 bases at J, leaving 1 base unmatched. CDR3 length: 13 amino acids. CDR3 in amino acids: CASSLGTGGGYTF. The CDR3 nucleotides read TGTGCCAGCAGCTTGGGGACAGGGGGTGGCTACACCTTC.

This rearrangement joins TRBV5-1 to TRBJ1-2; D unresolved. This CDR3 has 13 amino acids. CDR1 SGHRS and CDR2 YFSETQ come from the germline V gene. Trimming removed 0 bases at V and 5 bases at J, with 8 bases between. CDR3 sequence: CASSLARDYGYTF. The CDR3 DNA reads TGCGCCAGCAGCTTGGCTCGGGATTATGGCTACACCTTC. The whole variable domain, filled in from reference TRBV5-1 and TRBJ1-2, reads KAGVTQTPRYLIKTRGQQVTLSCSPISGHRSVSWYQQTPGQGLQFLFEYFSETQRNKGNFPGRFSGRQFSNSRSEMNVSTLELGDSALYLCASSLARDYGYTFGSGTRLTVV.

J is TRBJ1-5 and V is TRBV6-1, with D perhaps matching TRBD1 (5 bases). The length of the CDR3 is 15 residues. Trimming cost V 2 bases and J 6 bases, with 14 bases left between them. The germline CDR1 and CDR2 sequences are MNHNS and SASEGT. CDR3 sequence (DNA): TGTGCCAGCAGTGAAACAAGGGGTAGGTTTCAGCCCCAGCATTTT. Translating gives CASSETRGRFQPQHF.

V and J are TRBV6-5 and TRBJ2-2; TRBD1 matches 9 bases. CDR1 MNHEY and CDR2 SVGAGI come from the germline V gene. V was pared by 0 bases and J by 6 bases, with 2 bases of the junction left unmatched. The CDR3 consists of 15 residues. Here the CDR3 DNA reads TGTGCCAGCAGTTACTCGGGACAGGGAGCCGGGGAGCTGTTTTTT. Translation gives CASSYSGQGAGELFF.

This sequence joins TRBV5-6 and TRBJ1-6; no definite D call. V was pared by 2 bases and J by 3 bases, with 15 bases between. The CDR3 has 17 residues. Germline V CDR1 and CDR2: SGHDT, YYEEEE. Here the CDR3 DNA reads TGTGCCAGCAGCTTAAGAGTCTGGGGTTACTATAATTCACCCCTCCACTTT. As protein: CASSLRVWGYYNSPLHF.

This chain uses TRBV6-1 with TRBJ1-3, with 8 positions matching TRBD1. The CDR3 contains 13 residues. The junction had 4 bases not matched to a gene; V was cut back by 10 bases and J by 2 bases. Germline V gene sequence: CDR1 MNHNS, CDR2 SASEGT. The CDR3 protein is CATGQGPGNTIYF. CDR3 coding DNA: TGTGCCACCGGACAGGGACCTGGAAACACCATATATTTT.

This clone was recorded a few times. The V gene is TRBV19, the J gene TRBJ1-2; tentatively, D is TRBD1 (5 bases). CDR3 size: 14 residues. Looked up from germline, CDR1 is LNHDA and CDR2 is SQIVND (reference sequence). Trimming shortened V by 5 bases and J by 4 bases, and 14 bases separated the two germline ends. In DNA, the CDR3 is TGTGCCAGTAGTGGTAATGCCAGGGTCTATGGCTACACCTTC. Its protein product is CASSGNARVYGYTF.

The chain joins TRBV6-5 to TRBJ1-2; D possibly corresponds to TRBD1 (5 bases). V gave up 2 bases and J gave up 8 bases, with 15 bases separating them. The CDR3 is made up of 14 amino acids. Looked up from germline, CDR1 is MNHEY and CDR2 is SVGAGI. CDR3 sequence (DNA): TGTGCCAGCAGTTACGGCAGGGTCTCTCTAGGCTACACCTTC. It is translated as CASSYGRVSLGYTF.

In its sample, this clone was seen a few times. The chain recombines TRBV25-1 with TRBJ1-6; the D is unclear. The CDR3 runs to 15 residues. The germline CDR1 and CDR2 sequences are MGHDK and SYGVNS. V lost 0 bases and J lost 5, with 8 bases in between. The CDR3 DNA sequence: TGTGCCAGCAGTGAATACGGTCAGGATAATTCACCCCTCCACTTT. This encodes CASSEYGQDNSPLHF.

The rearrangement links TRBV13 to TRBJ2-1; TRBD2 matches at 14 bases. This CDR3 is built from 16 residues. V shed 5 bases, J shed 8 bases, and the junction held 8 bases outside the gene matches. CDR1 and CDR2 (germline): PRHDT, FYEKMQ (reference sequence). The CDR3 protein is CASSPRLAGGPDEQFF. CDR3 in DNA: TGTGCCAGCAGCCCGCGACTAGCGGGGGGGCCCGATGAGCAGTTCTTC.

This clone showed up just once. J is TRBJ1-2 and V is TRBV10-3, with a weak D call TRBD1 (6 bases). Trimming took off 6 bases at V and 3 bases at J, with 17 bases between the two ends. Germline loops: CDR1 ENHRY, CDR2 SYGVKD. This CDR3 spans 15 amino acids. The CDR3: CAIRSEGGVDYGYTF. The CDR3 nucleotides are TGTGCCATCAGGAGTGAGGGGGGGGTTGACTATGGCTACACCTTC.

The chain uses TRBV5-5 and TRBJ2-1; D may be TRBD1 (6 bases). The germline V gene has CDR1 SGHKS and CDR2 YYEKEE (reference sequence). CDR3 length: 14 residues. With 4 bases removed from V and 5 bases from J, the gap between germline ends came to 13 bases. The CDR3 protein is CASSGSTGNNEQFF. In DNA form, the CDR3 reads TGTGCCAGCAGCGGCAGTACAGGGAACAATGAGCAGTTCTTC.

The chain links TRBV4-1 to TRBJ2-7, with no clear D. Trimming shortened V by 0 bases and J by 3 bases, and 15 bases separated the two germline ends. The germline V gene encodes CDR1 MGHRA and CDR2 YSYEKL. This CDR3 has 16 amino acids. DNA of the CDR3: TGCGCCAGCAGCCAAGAAAGTACCACTCTTCTCTACGAGCAGTACTTC. Protein: CASSQESTTLLYEQYF.

The V call is TRBV7-2, the J call TRBJ1-1; 7 nucleotides line up with TRBD1. Germline V gene lookup returns CDR1 SGHTA and CDR2 FQGNSA. The CDR3 consists of 13 residues. Trimming at V came to 4 bases and at J to 2 bases, leaving 1 base not matched to a gene. The CDR3 loop reads CASSWDSNTEAFF. In nucleotides, the CDR3 is TGTGCCAGCAGCTGGGACAGTAACACTGAAGCTTTCTTT.

This chain connects TRBV7-2 to TRBJ2-7, with 10 bases that match TRBD1. CDR1 SGHTA and CDR2 FQGNSA come from the germline V gene. The CDR3 runs 15 residues. V dropped 1 base and J dropped 1; count of bases not matched to a gene: 1. The CDR3 loop reads CASSLEDRGSYEQYF. In DNA form, the CDR3 reads TGTGCCAGCAGCTTAGAGGACAGGGGGTCCTACGAGCAGTACTTC.

This clone was detected only once. The rearrangement joins TRBV7-8 to TRBJ1-6, with TRBD1 matching 9 bases. V was clipped by 3 bases and J by 10 bases; unmatched bases: 4. The CDR3 runs 14 residues. The germline gives CDR1 SGHVS, CDR2 FQNEAQ. The DNA of the CDR3 is TGTGCCAGCAGCTTGGACAGGGGATGGTCACCCCTCCACTTT. Translating gives CASSLDRGWSPLHF.

The chain recombines TRBV5-5 with TRBJ2-5, with D possibly TRBD1 on 5 matching bases. With 4 bases removed from V and 5 bases from J, the gap between germline ends came to 15 bases. CDR3 length: 14 residues. Germline CDR1 and CDR2: SGHKS and YYEKEE (reference sequence). CDR3 nucleotide sequence: TGTGCCAGCAGCGTAGGCAGGGCCCGGGAGACCCAGTACTTC. Translated: CASSVGRARETQYF.

CDR3 region: CASSYLRSPLHF. The CDR3 DNA follows: TGTGCCAGCAGCTACCTCCGTTCACCCCTCCACTTT. The rearrangement uses TRBV7-3 and TRBJ1-6; no clear D. The CDR3 consists of 12 residues. CDR1 is SGHTA, CDR2 FQGTGA, per germline. Trimming took 4 bases from V and 9 from J, leaving 7 bases between them.

This clone was picked up a small number of times. The gene calls are TRBV6-5 and TRBJ1-4; 9 nucleotides match TRBD1. Germline trimming cut 2 bases from V and 8 bases from J; bases unmatched to any gene: 6. CDR3 length: 15 residues. Per germline, CDR1 MNHEY and CDR2 SVGAGI. CDR3 sequence (DNA): TGTGCCAGCAGTTACAATGGACAGGGGAAGGAAAAACTGTTTTTT. It codes for CASSYNGQGKEKLFF.

The rearrangement uses TRBV7-9 and TRBJ2-7; a weak D match, TRBD2 (5 bases). Germline-derived CDR1 and CDR2 are SEHNR and FQNEAQ (reference sequence). Trimming pared 4 bases from V and 2 bases from J, leaving 18 bases between. The CDR3 runs to 16 residues. The CDR3 protein is CASSSSREAFTYEQYF. The DNA of the CDR3 is TGTGCCAGCAGCTCGTCCCGGGAAGCCTTTACCTACGAGCAGTACTTC.